The 9 T cell receptor beta chains reported below all come from one sample, sequenced in a study of T cell repertoires in cytomegalovirus infection. TCRdb used MiXCR to reprocess the reads, holding one entry per CDR3 protein. In the table there are about 190,000 distinct CDR3 sequences, approximately 30% of which are singletons. Sequences were obtained from PBMCs. Every receptor here comes from a human donor in good health (CMV status not recorded). Some clones in this sample may be carry-over from other donors' samples.

The chain combines TRBV7-2 with TRBJ1-2; the D gene is possibly TRBD1 (5 bases). Germline V gene lookup returns CDR1 SGHTA and CDR2 FQGNSA. V was clipped by 1 base and J by 2 bases, with 20 bases between them. The CDR3 sequence is 18 residues long. The CDR3 nucleotides are TGTGCCAGCAGCTTAGTAGGAGGGGCGGACTTCCAAAACTATGGCTACACCTTC. Amino acids: CASSLVGGADFQNYGYTF.

This clonotype was observed a handful of times. DNA of the CDR3: TGTGCCAGCAGCTTAGGGCTGGGAGGTGGAGATACGCAGTATTTT. This sequence encodes CASSLGLGGGDTQYF. The gene calls are TRBV11-2 and TRBJ2-3; D is possibly TRBD2 (6 bases). With 1 base removed from V and 5 bases from J, the gap between germline ends came to 13 bases. Per germline, CDR1 SGHAT and CDR2 FQNNGV. The CDR3 is 15 amino acids.

This clonotype was seen more than once but under ten times. The gene calls are TRBV5-1 and TRBJ1-2, with D possibly TRBD1 on 5 matching bases. CDR3 size: 15 residues. Trimming removed 6 bases at V and 4 bases at J, with 19 bases between. CDR1 is SGHRS and CDR2 is YFSETQ in the germline V gene. The CDR3 sequence is CASTLGGEKVYGYTF. CDR3 nucleotides: TGCGCCAGCACCCTGGGGGGGGAAAAGGTCTATGGCTACACCTTC.

The genes are TRBV7-8 and TRBJ2-2; TRBD1 aligns across 10 bases. The CDR3 totals 16 residues. The germline gives CDR1 SGHVS, CDR2 FQNEAQ. Unmatched junction bases numbered 5, after V lost 3 bases and J lost 4 bases. DNA for the CDR3: TGTGCCAGCAGCTTCCGGACAGGGGGTATCACCGGGGAGCTGTTTTTT. It yields the protein CASSFRTGGITGELFF.

This clonotype was detected ten times or more. The chain employs TRBV29-1 and TRBJ1-1; 7 nucleotides align to TRBD1. The CDR3 sequence is 14 residues long. V lost 6 bases and J lost 5; bases outside the gene matches: 12. Germline V gene lookup returns CDR1 SQVTM and CDR2 ANQGSEA. For the CDR3, the DNA is TGCAGCGTCCGAGGGCCAACAGGGGATACTGAAGCTTTCTTT. It is translated as CSVRGPTGDTEAFF.

The rearrangement links TRBV6-2 or TRBV6-3 to TRBJ2-3; either TRBD1 or TRBD2 may supply D (5 bases each). This CDR3 has 14 residues. Germline CDR1 and CDR2: MNHEY and SVGEGT. Trimming shortened V by 10 bases and J by 2 bases, and 16 bases separated the two germline ends. DNA for the CDR3: TGTGCCACGCGCTCGGGACGGACCACAGATACGCAGTATTTT. Translation: CATRSGRTTDTQYF.

This clonotype was found a few times. This rearrangement joins TRBV6-1 to TRBJ1-5, with 9 bases identical to TRBD1. The trim removed 5 bases at V and 0 bases at J, leaving 8 bases unmatched. Per the germline V gene, CDR1 is MNHNS and CDR2 is SASEGT. The CDR3 has 17 residues. This CDR3 reads CASSPGQGIYSNQPQHF. The CDR3 DNA reads as TGTGCCAGCAGTCCAGGACAGGGGATATATAGCAATCAGCCCCAGCATTTT.

This clonotype was counted at least ten times. The V and J genes are TRBV4-3 and TRBJ2-6; D remains unclear. The CDR3 is made up of 16 amino acids. The ends were cut back, 3 bases at V and 0 bases at J, with 9 bases in the middle. Germline V gene lookup returns CDR1 LGHNA and CDR2 YSLEER. CDR3 amino acids: CASSHDGFSGANVLTF. The CDR3 DNA sequence: TGCGCCAGCAGCCATGACGGTTTCTCTGGGGCCAACGTCCTGACTTTC.

V gene TRBV5-5 combines with J gene TRBJ1-4, with 9 positions matching TRBD1. CDR3 length equals 16 residues. V trimming: 3 bases; J trimming: 3 bases; junction bases outside the gene matches: 6. Germline V lookup: CDR1 SGHKS, CDR2 YYEKEE (reference sequence). The CDR3 nucleotides read TGTGCCAGCAGCTCGAAACAGGGGGCTTCTAATGAAAAACTGTTTTTT. It is translated as CASSSKQGASNEKLFF. The variable domain in full, completed from reference TRBV5-5 and TRBJ1-4, reads DAGVTQSPTHLIKTRGQQVTLRCSPISGHKSVSWYQQVLGQGPQFIFQYYEKEERGRGNFPDRFSARQFPNYSSELNVNALLLGDSALYLCASSSKQGASNEKLFFGSGTQLSVL.